Listed below are T cell receptor beta chains from one sample, sequenced in a study of blood T cell repertoires in COVID-19. Using immunoSEQ multiplex PCR, the repertoire was profiled, and TCRdb retains in-frame clones only, with some absent. In the table there are 45,000 to 55,000 clones, 90% of which are singletons. Sequenced sample: peripheral blood. Every receptor here comes from a human donor in a cohort sampled during active COVID-19. Both conserved end residues are part of each CDR3. The D gene is left open where the match is weak. Expanded clones are given a class, and other clones once, few, many or no size at all.

J	D	V	size	CDR3	DNA
TRBJ2-7	NA	TRBV7-9	NA	CASSLATSYEQYF	TGTGCTAGCAGCTTAGCTACATCCTACGAGCAGTACTTC
TRBJ2-1	TRBD1	TRBV6-5	NA	CASSSSGGYNEQFF	TGTGCCAGCAGTTCATCAGGGGGATACAATGAGCAGTTCTTC
TRBJ2-1	TRBD2	TRBV7-9	NA	CASSPIAGFYNEQFF	TGTGCCAGCAGCCCGATAGCGGGATTCTACAATGAGCAGTTCTTC
TRBJ2-1	NA	TRBV5-1	NA	CASSRQEYNEQFF	TGCGCCAGCAGCAGACAGGAATACAATGAGCAGTTCTTC
TRBJ2-7	NA	TRBV5-1	NA	CASSFQGQPNPYEQYF	TGCGCCAGCAGCTTCCAGGGACAACCCAATCCCTACGAGCAGTACTTC
TRBJ1-2	NA	TRBV9	NA	CASSVGVYGYTF	TGTGCCAGCAGCGTGGGAGTCTATGGCTACACCTTC
TRBJ2-7	NA	TRBV2	NA	CASSLLVGESEQYF	TGTGCCAGCAGCCTACTAGTCGGTGAGTCCGAGCAGTACTTC
TRBJ1-5	TRBD1	TRBV19	NA	CASSISGTGRQPQHF	TGTGCCAGTAGTATTTCGGGGACAGGGCGTCAGCCCCAGCATTTT
TRBJ2-1	TRBD2	TRBV11-2	NA	CASSLVRGPSGRINEQFF	TGTGCCAGCAGCTTAGTTCGGGGTCCTAGCGGGAGGATAAATGAGCAGTTCTTC
TRBJ2-1	NA	TRBV7-8	NA	CASSRVVRTAPFF	TGTGCCAGCAGCCGAGTGGTCAGGACAGCCCCGTTCTTC
TRBJ2-3	NA	TRBV27	NA	CASSLFSISGGPDTQYF	TGTGCCAGCAGTTTATTTTCCATTAGTGGGGGCCCAGATACGCAGTATTTT
TRBJ2-5	NA	TRBV27	NA	CASSFGGSLQETQYF	TGTGCCAGCAGTTTCGGAGGGTCCCTACAAGAGACCCAGTACTTC
TRBJ2-5	NA	TRBV5-4	NA	CASSLGASAQGPQYF	TGTGCCAGCAGCTTGGGGGCTAGCGCCCAAGGGCCCCAGTACTTC
TRBJ2-2	TRBD1	TRBV5-5	NA	CASSYTGGTGELFF	TGTGCCAGCAGCTACACAGGGGGCACCGGGGAGCTGTTTTTT
TRBJ1-5	NA	TRBV2	NA	CASSERVTTQHF	TGTGCCAGCAGTGAGAGGGTGACTACCCAGCATTTT
TRBJ2-1	TRBD2	TRBV10-3	NA	CAISGGGSSYNEQFF	TGTGCCATCAGTGGGGGCGGGAGCTCCTACAATGAGCAGTTCTTC
TRBJ2-7	NA	TRBV5-1	NA	CASSLAAGFQYEQYF	TGCGCCAGCAGCTTGGCTGCGGGTTTTCAGTACGAGCAGTACTTC
TRBJ1-2	NA	TRBV18	NA	CASSLRQVANYGYTF	TGTGCCAGCTCACTTCGACAGGTCGCTAACTATGGCTACACCTTC
TRBJ1-5	NA	TRBV7-9	NA	CASSLDSLQPQHF	TGTGCCAGCAGCCTAGACAGCCTTCAGCCCCAGCATTTT
TRBJ2-3	TRBD2	TRBV18	NA	CASSLLADTDTQYF	TGTGCCAGCTCGCTCCTAGCGGACACAGATACGCAGTATTTT
TRBJ1-1	NA	TRBV2	NA	CASSTQEAEAFF	TGTGCCAGCAGTACACAAGAGGCGGAAGCTTTCTTT
TRBJ1-1	TRBD1	TRBV2	NA	CASRTGESTEAFF	TGTGCCAGCAGAACAGGGGAGAGTACTGAAGCTTTCTTT
TRBJ2-2	NA	TRBV18	few	CASSPAGTTGELFF	TGTGCCAGCTCACCAGCAGGAACAACCGGGGAGCTGTTTTTT
TRBJ2-1	NA	TRBV11-3	NA	CASSLDNEQFF	TGTGCCAGCAGTCTCGACAATGAGCAGTTCTTC
TRBJ1-4	NA	TRBV2	once	CASTRGASSNEKLFF	TGTGCCAGCACGCGGGGGGCATCATCTAATGAAAAACTGTTTTTT
TRBJ2-7	NA	TRBV6-5	few	CASSRDITYEQYF	TGTGCCAGCAGTAGGGACATCACCTACGAGCAGTACTTC
TRBJ1-1	NA	TRBV11-2	NA	CASSLDRLSFVAFF	TGTGCCAGCAGCTTAGATAGACTGTCTTTTGTTGCTTTCTTT
TRBJ2-2	NA	TRBV5-4	NA	CASSSPGHDTGELFF	TGTGCCAGCAGCTCGCCGGGACACGACACCGGGGAGCTGTTTTTT
TRBJ1-4	TRBD1	TRBV5-1	NA	CASSSGTGDEKLFF	TGCGCCAGCAGCTCCGGGACAGGGGATGAAAAACTGTTTTTT
TRBJ2-7	TRBD1	TRBV7-2	once	CASSSPGTGGEQYF	TGTGCCAGCAGCTCCCCCGGGACAGGGGGCGAGCAGTACTTC
TRBJ2-5	TRBD2	TRBV2	NA	CASRAFLAVQETQYF	TGTGCCAGCAGAGCTTTCCTAGCGGTCCAAGAGACCCAGTACTTC
TRBJ1-1	NA	TRBV7-8	NA	CASSLEGGGDTEAFF	TGTGCCAGCAGCTTAGAAGGGGGAGGGGACACTGAAGCTTTCTTT
TRBJ1-2	NA	TRBV27	NA	CASSRVGGGGGYTF	TGTGCCAGCAGCCGAGTCGGGGGTGGAGGTGGCTACACCTTC
TRBJ2-2	NA	TRBV29-1	NA	CSVSHGSKTGELFF	TGCAGCGTTTCCCACGGGAGTAAGACCGGGGAGCTGTTTTTT
TRBJ2-3	TRBD1	TRBV4-1	once	CASTLDRGVDDTQYF	TGCGCCAGCACCCTGGACAGGGGGGTCGACGATACGCAGTATTTT
TRBJ2-7	NA	TRBV5-1	NA	CASSPSGEYEQYF	TGCGCCAGCAGCCCCTCGGGGGAATACGAGCAGTACTTC
TRBJ2-7	NA	TRBV6-6	NA	CASTPSRDFSYEQYF	TGTGCCAGCACCCCTTCCCGGGACTTTTCCTACGAGCAGTACTTC
TRBJ2-7	TRBD2	TRBV27	NA	CASSVAGALGEQYF	TGTGCCAGCAGCGTAGCGGGAGCTTTGGGCGAGCAGTACTTC
TRBJ1-1	NA	TRBV6-5	once	CASEGFWTENTEAFF	TGTGCCAGCGAAGGTTTCTGGACAGAGAACACTGAAGCTTTCTTT
TRBJ2-7	NA	TRBV19	once	CASSIVHSYEQYF	TGTGCCAGTAGTATAGTTCATTCCTACGAGCAGTACTTC
TRBJ2-3	TRBD2	TRBV11-1	NA	CASSLGSSGRNTQYF	TGTGCCAGCAGCTTGGGATCTAGCGGGAGGAATACGCAGTATTTT
TRBJ1-2	NA	TRBV5-1	NA	CASTVLGGALHGYTF	TGCGCCAGCACGGTCCTGGGGGGGGCCCTTCATGGCTACACCTTC
TRBJ1-6	NA	TRBV5-5	NA	CASSPWAGDNSPLHF	TGTGCCAGCAGCCCTTGGGCAGGGGATAATTCACCCCTCCACTTT
TRBJ2-7	TRBD2	TRBV7-3	NA	CASSLRASGIYEQYF	TGTGCCAGCAGCTTACGGGCTAGCGGGATATACGAGCAGTACTTC
TRBJ2-7	TRBD1	TRBV28	NA	CASSLRWTGKNEQYF	TGTGCCAGCAGTTTACGCTGGACAGGGAAAAACGAGCAGTACTTC
TRBJ2-1	NA	TRBV12-3/TRBV12-4	NA	CASSLTVYNEQFF	TGTGCCAGCAGTTTAACGGTTTACAATGAGCAGTTCTTC
TRBJ1-3	TRBD1	TRBV29-1	NA	CSVELTGVKVGGNTIYF	TGCAGCGTTGAACTGACAGGGGTGAAGGTGGGGGGAAACACCATATATTTT
TRBJ1-2	TRBD1	TRBV19	once	CASSASDRGLGYTF	TGTGCCAGTAGTGCCTCCGACAGGGGGCTTGGCTACACCTTC
TRBJ1-2	TRBD1	TRBV19	NA	CASTGQQANLYGYTF	TGTGCCAGTACGGGACAGCAAGCAAACCTCTATGGCTACACCTTC
TRBJ1-1	TRBD1	TRBV19	NA	CASSIVTGVSTEAFF	TGTGCCAGTAGTATTGTAACAGGGGTCAGCACTGAAGCTTTCTTT
TRBJ2-1	NA	TRBV6-5	NA	CASSYRTEQFF	TGTGCCAGCAGTTACCGGACAGAGCAGTTCTTC
TRBJ2-6	NA	TRBV11-2	NA	CASSDDRFASGANVLTF	TGTGCCAGCAGCGACGACAGGTTCGCTTCTGGGGCCAACGTCCTGACTTTC
TRBJ1-4	TRBD1	TRBV7-9	NA	CASSIGQGYEKLFF	TGTGCCAGCAGCATAGGACAGGGGTACGAAAAACTGTTTTTT
TRBJ2-1	TRBD2	TRBV7-8	NA	CASSQTGLRSSYNEQFF	TGTGCCAGCAGCCAAACGGGACTAAGAAGCTCCTACAATGAGCAGTTCTTC
TRBJ1-3	TRBD1	TRBV5-5	NA	CASSLGTGSGNTIYF	TGTGCCAGCAGCTTGGGGACAGGCTCTGGAAACACCATATATTTT
TRBJ2-7	NA	TRBV4-2	NA	CASSLPRGEQYF	TGTGCCAGCAGCCTCCCTCGCGGGGAGCAGTACTTC
TRBJ2-2	TRBD2	TRBV5-1	once	CASSRAGEPGELFF	TGCGCCAGCAGCAGGGCGGGAGAGCCCGGGGAGCTGTTTTTT
TRBJ2-7	NA	TRBV18	NA	CASSLDSYEQYF	TGTGCCAGCTCACTAGACAGCTACGAGCAGTACTTC
TRBJ2-1	TRBD2	TRBV6-5	NA	CASSYSLAGYNEQFF	TGTGCCAGCAGTTACTCGCTAGCGGGGTACAATGAGCAGTTCTTC